The rows below give T cell receptor beta chains drawn from one sample of a study of OX40 agonist ivuxolimab in advanced cancers. Generated by immunoSEQ multiplex PCR, the TCRdb table keeps only in-frame clones and is missing some. The data contain tens of thousands of clones, more than 85% of them singletons. This material consisted of CD4+ or CD8+ T cells sorted from blood, taken in a trial of the OX40 agonist ivuxolimab. The receptors originated from an adult with an advanced solid tumor such as melanoma, head and neck, liver or kidney cancer. Both conserved end residues are part of each CDR3. The D gene is left open where the match is weak. Clone size is shown for a subset of rows, as once, few, many or a class of expanded clone.

j_call d_call v_call clone_size cdr3_nt cdr3_aa
TRBJ2-2 TRBD2 TRBV11-1 NA TGTGCCAGCAGCTTATGGCGGGGAGGGTACACCGGGGAGCTGTTTTTT CASSLWRGGYTGELFF
TRBJ2-7 TRBD2 TRBV7-6 few TGTGCCAGCAGCTTGAGCGGGGCGGGGGAGCAGTACTTC CASSLSGAGEQYF
TRBJ2-7 NA TRBV4-1 NA TGCGCCAGCAGCCTTTGGGGTAGCACGAACTACGAGCAGTACTTC CASSLWGSTNYEQYF
TRBJ2-7 NA TRBV7-9 NA TGTGCCAGCAGCCCCGCGGAGGGGACGAACTCCTACGAGCAGTACTTC CASSPAEGTNSYEQYF
TRBJ1-5 NA TRBV15 NA TGTGCCACGACGACCGCATTAAATCAGCCCCAGCATTTT CATTTALNQPQHF
TRBJ2-2 TRBD2 TRBV28 NA TGTGCCAGCACGGGACTAGCTATGGTCGGGGAGCTGTTTTTT CASTGLAMVGELFF
TRBJ2-2 TRBD2 TRBV28 once TGTGCCAGCGAAAGTAGCGGGATACGCACCGGGGAGCTGTTTTTT CASESSGIRTGELFF
TRBJ2-2 NA TRBV11-2 NA TGTGCCAGCAGCTTAAGGGGTTCCGGGGAGCTGTTTTTT CASSLRGSGELFF
TRBJ2-5 NA TRBV7-6 NA TGTGCCAGCAGCTTAGTAGGTCGAGGACGCCTTCAAGAGACCCAGTACTTC CASSLVGRGRLQETQYF
TRBJ2-7 TRBD1 TRBV5-1 NA TGCGCCAGCAGCTTGTATGGGACAGCAGTTTACGAGCAGTACTTC CASSLYGTAVYEQYF
TRBJ2-2 TRBD2 TRBV9 NA TGTGCCAGCAGCGAAAGGACTAGCGGGAAGACCGGGGAGCTGTTTTTT CASSERTSGKTGELFF
TRBJ1-2 NA TRBV5-1 NA TGCGCCAGCAGCTTGGAGGCACACACGCGGCTCTATGGCTACACCTTC CASSLEAHTRLYGYTF
TRBJ2-1 TRBD2 TRBV4-3 NA TGCGCCAGCAGCCAAGTCTTAGGGTTACTAGCGGGAGTCTATGAGCAGTTCTTC CASSQVLGLLAGVYEQFF
TRBJ1-2 TRBD1 TRBV7-6 NA TGTGCCAGCAGCCTGGGGCAGGGGGCAATCGATGGCTACACCTTC CASSLGQGAIDGYTF
TRBJ2-1 NA TRBV4-1 NA TGCGCCAGCAGCCAGTCTGAACTCAATGAGCAGTTCTTC CASSQSELNEQFF
TRBJ2-2 NA TRBV7-3 NA TGTGCCAGCAGCTTAATGGGAAACACCGGGGAGCTGTTTTTT CASSLMGNTGELFF
TRBJ2-1 NA TRBV6-5 NA TGTGCCAGCAGCCAAGAACGCGGGGTACAGGTTGAGCAGTTCTTC CASSQERGVQVEQFF
TRBJ2-1 TRBD2 TRBV4-3 few TGCGCCAGCAGCCAAGATGGGTCGGCTAGCGGGGTTAATGAGCAGTTCTTC CASSQDGSASGVNEQFF
TRBJ1-2 NA TRBV6-5 few TGTGCCAGCAGTTACTCAGAGAACTATGGCTACACCTTC CASSYSENYGYTF